This TCR beta chain was obtained from a study of T cells in localized non-small cell lung cancer. Germline V gene sequence: CDR1 SGDLS, CDR2 YYNGEE. This CDR3 has 16 residues. The V gene end was trimmed by 0 bases and the J gene end by 5 bases; junction bases not matched to a gene: 9. Measured with immunoSEQ multiplex PCR; TCRdb has only the in-frame clones, and not every one. Among around 41,000 clones, approximately 90% were seen once, and the ten largest hold 6.5% to 9%. This sequence joins TRBV9 and TRBJ2-3; 7 bases are a match to TRBD2. The TCR sequence derives from a woman aged 18 to 55 with stage III lung adenocarcinoma. The input for sequencing was peripheral blood, taken before any cancer treatment. The CDR3 coding sequence is TGTGCCAGCAGCGTAGTCGTAGCGGGTGGGATAGATACGCAGTATTTT. Its protein product is CASSVVVAGGIDTQYF.